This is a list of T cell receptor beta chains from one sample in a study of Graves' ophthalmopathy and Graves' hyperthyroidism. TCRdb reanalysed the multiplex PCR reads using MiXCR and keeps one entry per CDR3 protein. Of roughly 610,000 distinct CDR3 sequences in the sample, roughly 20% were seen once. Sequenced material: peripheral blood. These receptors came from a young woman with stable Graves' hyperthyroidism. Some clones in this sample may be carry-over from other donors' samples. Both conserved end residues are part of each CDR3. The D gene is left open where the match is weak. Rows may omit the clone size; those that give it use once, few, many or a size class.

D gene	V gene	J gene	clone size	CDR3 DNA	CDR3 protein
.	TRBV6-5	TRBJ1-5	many	TGTGCCAGCAGTTCCAGCCCTACAGGGTCGCGGCAGCCCCAGCATTTT	CASSSSPTGSRQPQHF
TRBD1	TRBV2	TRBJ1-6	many	TGTGCCAGCAGCCTGAGCGGGACAGGGGTGGGGGTATCACCCCTCCACTTT	CASSLSGTGVGVSPLHF
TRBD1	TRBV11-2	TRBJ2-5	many	TGTGCCAGCAGCTTAGTATCGAGTGGGACAGGGGCAAGGTACCAAGAGACCCAGTACTTC	CASSLVSSGTGARYQETQYF
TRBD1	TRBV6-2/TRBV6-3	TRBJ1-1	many	TGTGCCAGCAGTTCCCCAGTGGACAGGGGAATTGGGAACACTGAAGCTTTCTTT	CASSSPVDRGIGNTEAFF
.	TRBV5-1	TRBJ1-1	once	TGCGCCAGCAGCTTACGGGGACACCTTAACACTGAAGCTTTCTTT	CASSLRGHLNTEAFF
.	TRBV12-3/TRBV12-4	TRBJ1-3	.	TGTGCCAGCGCTCTCTCGAACACCATATATTTT	CASALSNTIYF
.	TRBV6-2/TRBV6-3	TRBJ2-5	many	TGTGCCAGCAGTTACGGTCCCGGGGATCAAGAGACCCAGTACTTC	CASSYGPGDQETQYF
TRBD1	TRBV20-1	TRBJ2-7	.	TGCAGTGCTAGTCCCCCGGGACAGCCGATAACCGAGCAGTACTTC	CSASPPGQPITEQYF
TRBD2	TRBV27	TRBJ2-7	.	TGTGCCAGCAGCGCGGTAGCGGGAGGGAAGCTCTCCTACGAGCAGTACTTC	CASSAVAGGKLSYEQYF
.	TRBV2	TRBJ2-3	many	TGTGCCAGCAACGGGGTTCGTACGCAGTATTTT	CASNGVRTQYF
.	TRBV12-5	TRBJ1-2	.	TGTGCTAGTGGTTTGGGATCGGGGAAGCTTAACTATGGCTACACCTTC	CASGLGSGKLNYGYTF
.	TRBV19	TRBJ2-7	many	TGTGCCAGTTCAGGGACCACGGTGAGTGGCGAGCAGTACTTC	CASSGTTVSGEQYF
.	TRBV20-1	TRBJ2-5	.	TGCAGTGCTGCGGACAGCCAAGGGATGGAGACCCAGTACTTC	CSAADSQGMETQYF
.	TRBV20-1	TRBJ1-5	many	TGCAGTGCTAGAGACCCGGACGGAAATAGCAATCAGCCCCAGCATTTT	CSARDPDGNSNQPQHF
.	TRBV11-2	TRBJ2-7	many	TGTGCCAGCAGCTTAGACCTACGACAGACGCAGTACTTC	CASSLDLRQTQYF
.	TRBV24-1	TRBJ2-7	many	TGTGCCAGCGACGGGGACACCGCCTACGAGCAGTACTTC	CASDGDTAYEQYF
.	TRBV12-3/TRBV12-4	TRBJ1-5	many	TGTGCCAGCAGGGGTACTGGAGATAGCAATCAGCCCCAGCATTTT	CASRGTGDSNQPQHF
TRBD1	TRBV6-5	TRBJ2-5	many	TGTGCCAGCAGTTACACCGGGACAGGGGAGACCCAGTACTTC	CASSYTGTGETQYF
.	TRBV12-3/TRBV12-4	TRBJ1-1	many	TGTGCCAGCAGTTGGGTACGAGGGTGGGTTATGAACACTGAAGCTTTCTTT	CASSWVRGWVMNTEAFF
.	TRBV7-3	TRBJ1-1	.	TGTGCCAGCAGCTTAACAAGGGGGGACACTGAAGCTTTCTTT	CASSLTRGDTEAFF
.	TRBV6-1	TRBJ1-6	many	TGTGCCAGCAGCAAACCCCACCTCCACTTT	CASSKPHLHF
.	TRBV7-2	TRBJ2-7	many	TGTGCCAGCAGCCGGGCCGGGGAAAGGTCCTACGAGCAGTACTTC	CASSRAGERSYEQYF
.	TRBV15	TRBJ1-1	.	TGTGCCACCAGCAGAGAAAAGGGGGTGAACACTGAAGCTTTCTTT	CATSREKGVNTEAFF
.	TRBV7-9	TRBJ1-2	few	TGTGCCAGCAGCCCCGAGACAGTAATCTATGGCTACACCTTC	CASSPETVIYGYTF
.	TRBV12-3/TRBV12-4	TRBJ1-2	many	TGTGCCAGCAGTTTTGGGGTTGGGGGAGACGGCTACACCTTC	CASSFGVGGDGYTF
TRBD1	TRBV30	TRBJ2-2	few	TGTGCCTGGAAGGGACAGGGGACGAACACCGGGGAGCTGTTTTTT	CAWKGQGTNTGELFF